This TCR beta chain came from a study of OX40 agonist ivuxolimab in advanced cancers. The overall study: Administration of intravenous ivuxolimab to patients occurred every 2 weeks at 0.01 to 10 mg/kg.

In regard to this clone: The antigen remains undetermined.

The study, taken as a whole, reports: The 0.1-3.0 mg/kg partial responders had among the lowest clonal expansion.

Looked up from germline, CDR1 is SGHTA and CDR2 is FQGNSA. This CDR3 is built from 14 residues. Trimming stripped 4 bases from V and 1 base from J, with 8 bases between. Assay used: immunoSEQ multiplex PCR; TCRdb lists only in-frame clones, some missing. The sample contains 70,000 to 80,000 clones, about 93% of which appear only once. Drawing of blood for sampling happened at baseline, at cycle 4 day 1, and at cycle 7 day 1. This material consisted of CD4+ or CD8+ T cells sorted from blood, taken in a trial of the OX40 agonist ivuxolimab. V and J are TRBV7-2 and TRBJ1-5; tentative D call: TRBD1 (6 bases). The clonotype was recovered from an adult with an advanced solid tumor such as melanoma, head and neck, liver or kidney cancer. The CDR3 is CASSYDRSNQPQHF. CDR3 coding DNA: TGTGCCAGCAGCTACGACAGGAGCAATCAGCCCCAGCATTTT.